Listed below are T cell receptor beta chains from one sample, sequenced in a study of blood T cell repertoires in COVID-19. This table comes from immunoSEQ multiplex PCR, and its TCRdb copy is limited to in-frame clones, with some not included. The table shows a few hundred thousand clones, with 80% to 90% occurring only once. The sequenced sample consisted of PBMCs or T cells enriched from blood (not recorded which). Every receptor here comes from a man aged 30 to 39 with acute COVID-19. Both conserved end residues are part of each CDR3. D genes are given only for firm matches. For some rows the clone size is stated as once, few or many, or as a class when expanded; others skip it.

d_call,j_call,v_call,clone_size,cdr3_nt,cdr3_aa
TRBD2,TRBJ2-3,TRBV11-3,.,TGTGCCAGCAGCTTAGATCTGGCTAGCGGGACCCCAGATACGCAGTATTTT,CASSLDLASGTPDTQYF
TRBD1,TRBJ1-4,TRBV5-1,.,TGTGCCAGCAGTCGTAACCGGGACAGCAATGAAAAACTGTTTTTT,CASSRNRDSNEKLFF
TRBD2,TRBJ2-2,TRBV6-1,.,TGTGCCAGCAGTGAAGGATGGGGAGGGAACGGGGAGCTGTTTTTT,CASSEGWGGNGELFF
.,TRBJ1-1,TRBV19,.,TGTGCCAGTAGTCCCCAGGGCAGCCAAATGAACACTGAAGCTTTCTTT,CASSPQGSQMNTEAFF
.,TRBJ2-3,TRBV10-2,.,TGCGCCAGCAGTGAGTCCGAGCTCATCCTTAGCACAGATACGCAGTATTTT,CASSESELILSTDTQYF
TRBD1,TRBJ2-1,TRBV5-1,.,TGCGCCAGCAGCACGGGACAGGGCCCTTACAATGAGCAGTTCTTC,CASSTGQGPYNEQFF
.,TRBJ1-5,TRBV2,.,TGTGCCAGCAGTACAGGGTATGGCAATCAGCCCCAGCATTTT,CASSTGYGNQPQHF
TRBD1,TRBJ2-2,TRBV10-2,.,TGCGCCAGTCAAGATACAGGGGAGAGGCCCGGGGAGCTGTTTTTT,CASQDTGERPGELFF
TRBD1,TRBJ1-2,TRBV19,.,TGTGCCAGTATAGGGGGACAGGCCTATGGCTACACCTTC,CASIGGQAYGYTF
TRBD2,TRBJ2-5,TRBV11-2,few,TGTGCCAGCAGCAGGACTAGCGGGAGGGCGGCACAGTACTTC,CASSRTSGRAAQYF
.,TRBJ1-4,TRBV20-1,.,TGCAGTGCCCGGGACACTGAAAAACTGTTTTTT,CSARDTEKLFF
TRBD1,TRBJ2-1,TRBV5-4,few,TGTGCCAGCAGCTTGGCCTGGACAGGGAACAATGAGCAGTTCTTC,CASSLAWTGNNEQFF
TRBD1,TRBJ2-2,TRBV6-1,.,TGTGCCAGCAGTGAACTTAGACAGGGGAGTCCGGGGCTGTTTTTT,CASSELRQGSPGLFF
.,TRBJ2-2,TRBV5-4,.,TGTGCCAGCAGCTTGGCCGGTGGGCAGGGGACCGGGGAGCTGTTTTTT,CASSLAGGQGTGELFF
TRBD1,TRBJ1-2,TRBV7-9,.,TGTGCCAGCAGCGCAGACAGGGAGCGGTATGGCTACACCTTC,CASSADRERYGYTF
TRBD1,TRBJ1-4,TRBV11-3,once,TGTGCCAGCAGCTTCACGGGAGGGACAGAGTATAGAAAACTGTTTTTT,CASSFTGGTEYRKLFF
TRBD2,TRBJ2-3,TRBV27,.,TGTGCCAGTGGCCCGCTAGCGGGCAGGAGGTTT,CASGPLAGRRF
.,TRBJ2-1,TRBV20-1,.,TGCAGTGCGATAGTAGGGGTTGAGCAGTTCTTC,CSAIVGVEQFF
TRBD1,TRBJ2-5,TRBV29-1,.,TGCAGCGTTGAAGATCGACAGGGGGGGCGGCAGACCCAGTACTTC,CSVEDRQGGRQTQYF
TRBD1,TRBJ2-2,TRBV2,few,TGTGCCAGCGCAGGACAGGGGGGTACGAACACCGGGGAGCTGTTTTTT,CASAGQGGTNTGELFF
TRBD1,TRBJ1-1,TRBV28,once,TGTGCCAGCAGTTTTAATCCCGGATGGGACAGGGCCGTGAACACTGAAGCTTTCTTT,CASSFNPGWDRAVNTEAFF
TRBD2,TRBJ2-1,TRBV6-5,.,TGTGCCAGCAGTTACTCCGGGGGGTCCTCCTACAATGAGCAGTTCTTC,CASSYSGGSSYNEQFF
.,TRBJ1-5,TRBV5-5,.,TGTGCCAGCAGCTTGGCGGGTCGGGGGGCGAGCGGTCAGCCCCAGCATTTT,CASSLAGRGASGQPQHF
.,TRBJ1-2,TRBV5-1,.,TGCGCCAGCAATGACGGGGAGGGATATAACACCTTC,CASNDGEGYNTF
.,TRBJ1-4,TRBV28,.,TGTGCCAGCAGTTTGCCCCGAGGGAACAGCCGCCATGAAAAACTGTTTTTT,CASSLPRGNSRHEKLFF
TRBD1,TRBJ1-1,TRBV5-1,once,TGCGCCAGCAGCGGCGGGACAGGGGGCACTGAAGCTTTCTTT,CASSGGTGGTEAFF
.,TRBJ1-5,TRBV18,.,TGTGCCAGCTCACTACAGGGTCGGGGTGGCAATCAGCCCCAGCATTTT,CASSLQGRGGNQPQHF
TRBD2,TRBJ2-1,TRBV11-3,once,TGTGCCAGCAGCTTAGTGGTACTAGCGGGACCCAATGAGCAGTTCTTC,CASSLVVLAGPNEQFF
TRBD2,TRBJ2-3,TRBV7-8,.,TGTGCCAGCAGCCCGTCTAAGCGGGAGAGAGATACGCAGTATTTT,CASSPSKRERDTQYF
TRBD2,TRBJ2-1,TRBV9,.,TGTGCCAGCAGCGTCGGGGGGACTAGCGGAAGTAATGAGCAGTTCTTC,CASSVGGTSGSNEQFF
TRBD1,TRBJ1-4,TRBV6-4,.,TGTGCCAGCAGTGCTCAAACCGGGACAGGGACTGAAAAACTGTTTTTT,CASSAQTGTGTEKLFF
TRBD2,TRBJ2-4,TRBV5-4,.,TGTGCCAGCAGCTACCCGGGACTAGCGGGAGGACGGATGGAAAACATTCAGTACTTC,CASSYPGLAGGRMENIQYF
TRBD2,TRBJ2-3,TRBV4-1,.,TGCGCCAGCAGCCAAGCCGGGACTAGCGGCACAGATACGCAGTATTTT,CASSQAGTSGTDTQYF
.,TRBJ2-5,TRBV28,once,TGTGCCAGCAATACAGGTAGTCAAGAGACCCAGTACTTC,CASNTGSQETQYF
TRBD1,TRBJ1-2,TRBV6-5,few,TGTGCCAGCAGCCGAACAGGGGGCGCCTATGGCTACACCTTC,CASSRTGGAYGYTF
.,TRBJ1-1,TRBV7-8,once,TGTGCCAGCAGCTTAGAAAGGGTAGGGGGGAACACTGAAGCTTTCTTT,CASSLERVGGNTEAFF
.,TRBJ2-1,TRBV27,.,TGTGCCAGCAGCTCGACCAGGGATAATGAGCAGTTCTTC,CASSSTRDNEQFF
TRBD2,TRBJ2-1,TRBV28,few,TGTGCCAGCAGTGCACCTCTAGCGGGGACCTACAATGAGCAGTTCTTC,CASSAPLAGTYNEQFF
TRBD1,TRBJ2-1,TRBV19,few,TGTGCCAGTAATCTGCCAGGACAGGGGCGGAACAATGAGCAGTTCTTC,CASNLPGQGRNNEQFF
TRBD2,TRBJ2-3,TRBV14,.,TGTGCCAGCAGCTCAACGGGGGGTACAGATACGCAGTATTTT,CASSSTGGTDTQYF
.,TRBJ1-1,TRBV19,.,TGTGCCAGTACCTTCCTAGTGACAGGCAAGAACACTGAAGCTTTCTTT,CASTFLVTGKNTEAFF
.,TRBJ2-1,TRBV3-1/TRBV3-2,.,TGTGCCAGCAGCCCCGGCGAACTAGTGGCTGAGCAGTTCTTC,CASSPGELVAEQFF
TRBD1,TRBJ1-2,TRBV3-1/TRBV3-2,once,TGTGCCAGCAGCCAACGGACAGGTCATGGCTACACCTTC,CASSQRTGHGYTF
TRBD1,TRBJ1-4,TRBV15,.,TGTGCCACCAGCAGACAAGGACAGGGAAATGAAAAACTGTTTTTT,CATSRQGQGNEKLFF
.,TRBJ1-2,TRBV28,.,TGTGCCAGCAGTTCGACAGGAAGAGCTAACTATGGCTACACCTTC,CASSSTGRANYGYTF
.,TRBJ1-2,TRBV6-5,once,TGTGCCAGCAGCCAGACAGTACACTATGGCTACACCTTC,CASSQTVHYGYTF
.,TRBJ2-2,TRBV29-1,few,TGCAGCGTGGGAGAGGGCTCCGGGGAGCTGTTTTTT,CSVGEGSGELFF
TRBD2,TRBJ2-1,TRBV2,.,TGTGCCACCTTTGTTGAGCGGGAGGGAACCTACAATGAGCAGTTCTTC,CATFVEREGTYNEQFF
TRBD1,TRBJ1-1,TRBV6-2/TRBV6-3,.,TGTGCCAGCAGTTTCCAACAGGGGAGAATGAACACTGAAGCTTTCTTT,CASSFQQGRMNTEAFF
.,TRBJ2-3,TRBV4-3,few,TGCGCCAGCAGCCAAGCTCCGGGGACAGATACGCAGTATTTT,CASSQAPGTDTQYF
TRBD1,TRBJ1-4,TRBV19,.,TGTGCCAGTAGTATGACAGGGGCTGAAAAACTGTTTTTT,CASSMTGAEKLFF
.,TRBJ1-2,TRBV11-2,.,TGTGCCAGCAGCCAAGTAGGGGGAGTGCGAGGCTACACCTTC,CASSQVGGVRGYTF
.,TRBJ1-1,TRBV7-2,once,TGTGCCAGCAGCCCCGAATGGGGACGCAGGGGCGCTGAAGCTTTCTTT,CASSPEWGRRGAEAFF